This entry lists 6 T cell receptor beta chains sequenced from one sample in a study of identical twins. One entry per CDR3 protein, called by TCRdb with MiXCR from the 5' RACE reads. Of under 300,000 distinct CDR3 sequences listed, roughly 13% were seen once; the top ten hold more than 3.5%. This sample also appeared in a second study, on yellow fever vaccine responses in identical twins.

Sequenced input: memory (CD45RO+) T cells sorted from blood. The receptor source for this set is a woman aged 18-29 years in good health.

The chain carries TRBV10-1 and TRBJ2-1, with D perhaps TRBD2 (5 bases). This CDR3 contains 14 residues. Germline CDR1 WNHNN, CDR2 SYGVQD (reference sequence). With 0 bases removed from V and 4 bases from J, the gap between germline ends came to 7 bases. The CDR3 DNA sequence: TGCGCCAGCAGTGAGTCGACGGGATACAATGAGCAGTTCTTC. Encoded protein: CASSESTGYNEQFF.

CDR3 residues: CSAPGQGSLWTQYF. CDR3 DNA: TGCAGTGCTCCGGGACAAGGCTCTTTATGGACGCAGTATTTT. The chain is built from TRBV20-1 and TRBJ2-3; D may be TRBD1 (6 bases). CDR3 length equals 14 residues. Germline-derived CDR1 and CDR2 are DFQATT and SNEGSKA (reference sequence). V was trimmed by 5 bases and J by 9 bases, leaving 21 bases between them.

The table lists this clonotype with a few counts. The V gene is TRBV18, the J gene TRBJ2-1; perhaps TRBD1 as D (6 bases). Germline assignment: CDR1 KGHSH and CDR2 LQKENI. The V end was cut by 3 bases, the J end by 4 bases, with 13 bases between. The CDR3 loop spans 15 amino acids. Here the CDR3 DNA reads TGTGCCAGCTCACCCCGGACGGACAGTTACAATGAGCAGTTCTTC. Translating it yields CASSPRTDSYNEQFF.

This clonotype occurred many times. The J gene is TRBJ2-1, the V gene TRBV4-3; the D gene is possibly TRBD1 (5 bases). CDR3 size: 16 residues. Germline loops: CDR1 LGHNA, CDR2 YSLEER. The V gene lost 0 bases and the J gene lost 6 bases, with 15 bases spanning the gap. This CDR3 is CASSQDLRGRVNEQFF. The DNA of the CDR3 is TGCGCCAGCAGCCAAGATCTTAGGGGCAGGGTCAATGAGCAGTTCTTC.

This clonotype has just a few counts. This sequence joins TRBV7-8 and TRBJ1-2; 7 bases agree with TRBD1. Germline CDR1 reads SGHVS; CDR2 reads FQNEAQ. V shed 6 bases, J shed 8 bases, and the junction held 9 bases outside the gene matches. The CDR3 consists of 13 residues. CDR3 DNA: TGTGCCAGCAGTCGAACAGGGGAAAGGGGCTACACCTTC. Amino acids: CASSRTGERGYTF.

The genes are TRBV20-1 and TRBJ1-2; a possible D gene is TRBD1 (5 bases). Trimming shortened V by 6 bases and J by 0 bases, and 11 bases separated the two germline ends. CDR3 length: 13 residues. Germline V gives CDR1 DFQATT, CDR2 SNEGSKA (reference sequence). The CDR3 region is CSARRGTNYGYTF. The CDR3 DNA reads TGCAGTGCCCGGCGGGGGACTAACTATGGCTACACCTTC.